This TCR beta chain originates from a study of regulatory T cells in long-lasting Graves disease. V lost 5 bases to trimming and J lost 0 bases, with 11 bases between them. Germline V gene lookup returns CDR1 SGHTA and CDR2 FQGNSA. The CDR3 has 16 residues. This clonotype has just a few counts. Time point given: persistent/refractory GD, antithyroid drugs over 5 years with positive TRAb. From PBMCs, RNA was extracted and then used to make the TCR library. Library construction for TCR beta used iRepertoire HTBI primers and Arm-PCR of CDR3 regions. TCRdb fed the multiplex PCR reads into MiXCR, producing one record per CDR3 protein. This table has approximately 470,000 distinct CDR3 sequences, around 20% appearing once.

Sample: peripheral blood mononuclear cells (PBMCs), taken when the disease was refractory, from a patient treated with antithyroid drugs. V and J are TRBV7-2 and TRBJ2-6; D is undetermined. The sequence came from a female donor with Graves disease. CDR3 sequence (DNA): TGTGCCAGCAGCCCCGATCCGGGCTCTGGGGCCAACGTCCTGACTTTC. This translates into CASSPDPGSGANVLTF.